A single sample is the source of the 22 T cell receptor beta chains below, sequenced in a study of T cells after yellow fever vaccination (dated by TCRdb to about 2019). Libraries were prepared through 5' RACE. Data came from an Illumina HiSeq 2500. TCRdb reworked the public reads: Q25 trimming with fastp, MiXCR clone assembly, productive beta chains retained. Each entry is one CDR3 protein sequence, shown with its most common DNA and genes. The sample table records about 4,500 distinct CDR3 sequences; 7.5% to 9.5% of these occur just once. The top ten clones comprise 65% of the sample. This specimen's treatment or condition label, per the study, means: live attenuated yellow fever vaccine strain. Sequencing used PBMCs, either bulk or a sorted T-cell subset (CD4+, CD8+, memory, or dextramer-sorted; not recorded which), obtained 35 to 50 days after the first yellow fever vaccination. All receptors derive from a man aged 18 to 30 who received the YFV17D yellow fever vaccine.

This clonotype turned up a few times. CDR3 bases: TGTGCCATCGGCCCCGAGCGCCGGCACAATGAGCAGTTCTTC. It translates to CAIGPERRHNEQFF. The chain links TRBV5-6 to TRBJ2-1; D unclear. Trimming cost V 9 bases and J 5 bases, with 18 bases left between them. The germline gives CDR1 SGHDT, CDR2 YYEEEE. The CDR3 length is 14 residues.

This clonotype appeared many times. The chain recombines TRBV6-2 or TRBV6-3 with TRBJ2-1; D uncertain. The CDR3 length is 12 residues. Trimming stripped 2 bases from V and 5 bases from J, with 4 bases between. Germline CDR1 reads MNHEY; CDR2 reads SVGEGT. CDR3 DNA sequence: TGTGCCAGCAGTTACGCCCACAATGAGCAGTTCTTC. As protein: CASSYAHNEQFF.

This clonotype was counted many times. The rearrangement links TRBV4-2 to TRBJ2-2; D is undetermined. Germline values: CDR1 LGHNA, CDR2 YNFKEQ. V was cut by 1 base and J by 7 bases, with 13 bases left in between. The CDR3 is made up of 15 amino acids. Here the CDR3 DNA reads TGTGCCAGCAGCCAAGGATCACCATCGGGCGGGGAGCTGTTTTTT. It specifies CASSQGSPSGGELFF.

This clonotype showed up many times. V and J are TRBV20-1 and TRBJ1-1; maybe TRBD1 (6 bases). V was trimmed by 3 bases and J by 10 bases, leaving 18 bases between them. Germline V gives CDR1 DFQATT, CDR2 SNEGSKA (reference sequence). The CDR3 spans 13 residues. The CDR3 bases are TGCAGTGCTAGTGATAACAGGGTCGGGGTAGCTTTCTTT. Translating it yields CSASDNRVGVAFF.

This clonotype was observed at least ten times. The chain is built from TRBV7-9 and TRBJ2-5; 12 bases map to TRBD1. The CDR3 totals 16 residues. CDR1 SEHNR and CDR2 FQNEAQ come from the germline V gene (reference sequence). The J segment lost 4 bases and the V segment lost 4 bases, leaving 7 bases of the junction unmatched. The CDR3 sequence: CASSSRDRGRGETQYF. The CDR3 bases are TGTGCCAGCAGCTCCCGGGACAGGGGGCGAGGAGAGACCCAGTACTTC. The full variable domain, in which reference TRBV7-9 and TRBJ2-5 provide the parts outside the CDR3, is DTGVSQNPRHKITKRGQNVTFRCDPISEHNRLYWYRQTLGQGPEFLTYFQNEAQLEKSRLLSDRFSAERPKGSFSTLEIQRTEQGDSAMYLCASSSRDRGRGETQYFGPGTRLLVL.

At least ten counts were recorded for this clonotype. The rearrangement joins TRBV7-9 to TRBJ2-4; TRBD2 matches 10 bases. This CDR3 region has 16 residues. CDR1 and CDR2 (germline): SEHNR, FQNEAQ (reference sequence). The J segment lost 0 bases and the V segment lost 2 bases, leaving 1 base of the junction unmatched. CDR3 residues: CASSLLAGVAKNIQYF. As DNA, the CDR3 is TGTGCCAGCAGCTTACTAGCGGGGGTAGCCAAAAACATTCAGTACTTC.

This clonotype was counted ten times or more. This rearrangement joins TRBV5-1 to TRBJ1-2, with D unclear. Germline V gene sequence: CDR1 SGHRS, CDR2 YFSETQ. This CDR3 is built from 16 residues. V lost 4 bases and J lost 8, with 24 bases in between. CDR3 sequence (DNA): TGCGCCAGCAGCGTCCGGCCACCAGCACCCCCCGGGGGCTACACCTTC. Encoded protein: CASSVRPPAPPGGYTF.

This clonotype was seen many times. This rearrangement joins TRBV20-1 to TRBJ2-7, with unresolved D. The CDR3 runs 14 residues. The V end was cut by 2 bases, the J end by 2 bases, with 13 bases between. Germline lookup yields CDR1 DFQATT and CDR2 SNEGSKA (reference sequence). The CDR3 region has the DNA TGCAGTGCTAGACCCCCTCGCTATACCTACGAGCAGTACTTC. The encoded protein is CSARPPRYTYEQYF.

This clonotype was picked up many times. The CDR3, as DNA: TGTGCCAGCAGTTCCACATTGGCGGGAGCTAACTATGGCTACACCTTC. It yields the protein CASSSTLAGANYGYTF. The chain links TRBV28 to TRBJ1-2, with unresolved D. This CDR3 region has 16 residues. CDR1 MDHEN and CDR2 SYDVKM come from the germline V gene. Trimming left V 4 bases short and J 0 bases short, with 15 bases between.

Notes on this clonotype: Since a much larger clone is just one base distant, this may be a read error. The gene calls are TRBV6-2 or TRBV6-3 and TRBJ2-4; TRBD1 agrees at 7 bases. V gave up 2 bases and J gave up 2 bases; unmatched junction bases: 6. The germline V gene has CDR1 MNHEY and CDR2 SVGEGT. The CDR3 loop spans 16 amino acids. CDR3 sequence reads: CASSYSETGTKNIQYF. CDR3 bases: TGTGCCAGCAGTTACAGCGAGACAGGGACCAAAAACATTCAGTACTTC.

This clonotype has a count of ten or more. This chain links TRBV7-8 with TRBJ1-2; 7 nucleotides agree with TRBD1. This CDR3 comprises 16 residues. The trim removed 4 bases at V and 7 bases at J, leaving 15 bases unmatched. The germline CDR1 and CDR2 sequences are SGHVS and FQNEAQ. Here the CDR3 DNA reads TGTGCCAGCAGCTGGCCGCCGGGAGGACAGGCCGGTGGCTACACCTTC. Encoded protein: CASSWPPGGQAGGYTF.

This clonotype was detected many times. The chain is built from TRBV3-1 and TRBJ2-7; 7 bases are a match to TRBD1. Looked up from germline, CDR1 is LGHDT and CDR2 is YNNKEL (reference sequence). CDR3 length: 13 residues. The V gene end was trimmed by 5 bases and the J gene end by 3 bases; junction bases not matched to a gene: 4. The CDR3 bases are TGTGCCAGCAGCGCCGGGACAGTCTACGAGCAGTACTTC. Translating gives CASSAGTVYEQYF.

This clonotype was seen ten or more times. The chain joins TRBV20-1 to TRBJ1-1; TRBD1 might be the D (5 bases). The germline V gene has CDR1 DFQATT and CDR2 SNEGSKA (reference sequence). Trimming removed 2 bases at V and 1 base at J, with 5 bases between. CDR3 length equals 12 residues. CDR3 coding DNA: TGCAGTGCTAGACAGGGGAACACTGAAGCTTTCTTT. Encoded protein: CSARQGNTEAFF.

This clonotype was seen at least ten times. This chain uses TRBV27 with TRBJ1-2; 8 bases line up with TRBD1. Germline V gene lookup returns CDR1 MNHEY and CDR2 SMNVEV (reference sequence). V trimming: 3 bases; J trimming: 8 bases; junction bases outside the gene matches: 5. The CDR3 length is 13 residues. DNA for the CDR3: TGTGCCAGCAGTTTCGGGCAGGGGGCAGGCTACACCTTC. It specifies CASSFGQGAGYTF.

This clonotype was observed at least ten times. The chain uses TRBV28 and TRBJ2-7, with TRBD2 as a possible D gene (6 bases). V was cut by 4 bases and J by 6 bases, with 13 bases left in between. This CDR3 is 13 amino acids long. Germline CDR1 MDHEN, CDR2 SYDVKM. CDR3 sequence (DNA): TGTGCCAGCAGTTCCCCCCTCGGGGGCGAGCAGTACGTC. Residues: CASSSPLGGEQYV.

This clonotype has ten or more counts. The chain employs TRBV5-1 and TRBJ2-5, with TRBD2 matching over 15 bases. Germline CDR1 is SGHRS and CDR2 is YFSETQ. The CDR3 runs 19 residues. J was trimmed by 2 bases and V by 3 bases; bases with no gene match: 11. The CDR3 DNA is TGCGCCAGCAGCTGGTTCCCGGGACTAGCGGGGGGCATTCAAGAGACCCAGTACTTC. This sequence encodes CASSWFPGLAGGIQETQYF.

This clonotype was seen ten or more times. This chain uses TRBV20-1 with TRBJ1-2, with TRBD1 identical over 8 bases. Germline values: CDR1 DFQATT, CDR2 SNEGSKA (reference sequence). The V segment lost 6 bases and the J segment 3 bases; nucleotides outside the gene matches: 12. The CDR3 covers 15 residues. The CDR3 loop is CSAGSRTGYDYGYTF. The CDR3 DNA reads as TGCAGTGCCGGTTCTCGGACAGGGTACGACTATGGCTACACCTTC.

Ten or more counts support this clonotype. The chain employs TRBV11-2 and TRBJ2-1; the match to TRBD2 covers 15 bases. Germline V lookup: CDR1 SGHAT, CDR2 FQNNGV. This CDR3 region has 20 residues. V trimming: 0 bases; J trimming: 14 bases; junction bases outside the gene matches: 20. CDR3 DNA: TGTGCCAGCAGCTTAGAACACCCTTGGACTAGCGGGGGGGGTTTTCTCGATGAGTTCTTC. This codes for CASSLEHPWTSGGGFLDEFF.

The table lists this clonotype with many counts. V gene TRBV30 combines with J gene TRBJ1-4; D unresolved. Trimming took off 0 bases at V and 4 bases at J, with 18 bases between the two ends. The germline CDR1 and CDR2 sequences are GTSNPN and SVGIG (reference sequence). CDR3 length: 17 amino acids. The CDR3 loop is CAWSVRYLARGNEKLFF. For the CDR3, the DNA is TGTGCCTGGAGTGTACGCTATCTCGCCCGCGGTAATGAAAAACTGTTTTTT.

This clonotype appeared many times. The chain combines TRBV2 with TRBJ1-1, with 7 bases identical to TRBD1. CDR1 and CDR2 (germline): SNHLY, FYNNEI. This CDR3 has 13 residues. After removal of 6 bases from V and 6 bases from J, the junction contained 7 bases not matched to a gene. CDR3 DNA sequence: TGTGCCAGCAGGCAGGGGGTCGTCGCTGAAGCTTTCTTT. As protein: CASRQGVVAEAFF.

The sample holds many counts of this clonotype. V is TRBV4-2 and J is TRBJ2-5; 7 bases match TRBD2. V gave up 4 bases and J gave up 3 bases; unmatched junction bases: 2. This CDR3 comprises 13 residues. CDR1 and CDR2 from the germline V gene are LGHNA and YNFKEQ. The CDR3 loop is CASSRLAEETQYF. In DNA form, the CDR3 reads TGTGCCAGCAGCCGCCTAGCGGAAGAGACCCAGTACTTC.

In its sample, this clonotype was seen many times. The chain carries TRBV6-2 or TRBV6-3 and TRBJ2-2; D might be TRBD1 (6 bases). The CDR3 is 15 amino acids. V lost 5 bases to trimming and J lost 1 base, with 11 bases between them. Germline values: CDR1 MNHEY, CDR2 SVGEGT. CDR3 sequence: CASSTGQLNTGELFF. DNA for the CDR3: TGTGCCAGCAGTACAGGACAGTTGAACACCGGGGAGCTGTTTTTT.